The entry below gives a single TCR beta chain sequence along with its context. No antigen is known for it. The sample belongs to a study of identical twins. Study outcomes and limitations: It was out-of-frame TCR alpha sharing in monozygotic twins that models underestimated. Cord blood beta clonotypes that were abundant carried fewer insertions, and memory repertoires showed no such trend. Shared out-of-frame alpha sequences (those common to twins) showed excess low generation probability.

Donors were all healthy Caucasians. Each CDR3 protein gets one entry after TCRdb re-called the 5' RACE reads with MiXCR. The profile shows 300,000 to 350,000 distinct CDR3 sequences, approximately 13% of them singletons. In addition, the sample was reused for a study of yellow fever vaccine responses in identical twins.

Material: CD8+ T cells sorted from blood. This clonotype originated in a woman under 30 in good health.

The CDR3 reads CASSPIVTGAETQYF. CDR3 coding DNA: TGTGCCAGCAGTCCTATCGTTACAGGGGCGGAGACCCAGTACTTC. J is TRBJ2-5 and V is TRBV6-1; 7 bases agree with TRBD1. Germline V gene sequence: CDR1 MNHNS, CDR2 SASEGT. With 5 bases clipped from V and 5 bases from J, the junction kept 11 bases outside the gene matches. This CDR3 has 15 amino acids.